Sequencing of this TCR beta chain was carried out in a study of cytotoxic CD8 clonotypes in ibrutinib-treated CLL (dated by TCRdb to about 2021). Regarding the complete study: The cohort had about a dozen relapsed/refractory and around 15 treatment-naive patients; fewer than 18 were IGHV unmutated. Patients were still on ibrutinib when every remission and progressive disease sample was collected. Of the roughly 79 people in the trial, about two dozen had longitudinal samples available. An average of around 250,000 productive templates and 94,082 productive rearrangements was obtained per sample. Cryopreserved peripheral blood mononuclear cells were obtained prior to treatment, at the time of response, and at either disease progression or sustained remission. Responses were partial in some 24 patients and complete in 2; after median 68 months follow-up, around 15 stayed in remission and approximately twelve progressed. Response samples were obtained after a median of around eleven months of treatment, with a range of roughly 6 to 40 months. The research as a whole found: Public clonotypes were found to be uncommon and were observed to contract or remain stable during treatment; the increase in clonality was shown to reflect expansion of private clonotypes at ibrutinib response. At baseline, clonality was higher than in age-matched healthy donors and showed a strong correlation with circulating CD8+ T-cell counts. An increase in clonality was observed at ibrutinib response, with clonality remaining stable during sustained remission and falling back toward baseline at progression. Sustained-remission and progressing patients did not have matched sampling times, and lymph node repertoires were not examined.

A MiSeq instrument was used for deep resolution sequencing, which targeted depths ranging from 1 in 1 million up to 1 in 200,000 T cells, with coverage averaging 10x for each clonotype. TCR beta libraries were generated with the immunoSEQ hsTCRB Kit. The study's own analysis went as follows. The data were analyzed with ImmunoSEQ Analyzer and ImmunoSEQ Data Assistant, and V, D and J gene assignments followed IMGT definitions. Clonality, which ranges from 0 to 1, was calculated as one minus the normalized Shannon entropy of productive rearrangement frequencies. Only overrepresented clonotypes making up at least 0.05% of each patient's repertoire were included in the public clonotype analysis. Some 13 age-matched healthy donor repertoires from immuneACCESS were used as controls for clonality. The table was pulled from immuneACCESS by TCRdb, which kept in-frame rearrangements only. Such tables lose some clones; where checked, under half of the loss comes from unresolved V genes, and the rest has no known cause. V and J calls and clone size are copied from that table; D and trimming were computed from the DNA. This sample lists 130,000 or so clones; 60% to 80% were detected once. Together, the top ten hold approximately 30% of the sample.

V and J are truncated by 5 bases and 8 bases respectively, leaving an intervening sequence of 18 bases. From a lookup of the germline V gene, CDR1 and CDR2 are SGHTA and FQGNSA. Its CDR3 holds 15 amino acids, cysteine through phenylalanine. Just the 45-base CDR3 DNA is kept, in frame starting at base 1. A word on this clone: It lacks a known antigen. Base qualities are not at hand, and no much larger clone is one base apart.

The time point label on this specimen signifies: approximately eleven months on ibrutinib. Approximately 2 micrograms of genomic DNA were extracted from cryopreserved PBMCs for TCR beta library preparation. High-throughput TCR beta sequencing was performed on longitudinal blood samples from CLL patients receiving ibrutinib monotherapy. Patients were enrolled in a phase 2 open-label single-center ibrutinib monotherapy trial. The chain is assembled from TRBV7-2 and TRBJ1-4, and perhaps TRBD1 as D gene, on 6 matching bases. Here the sequenced sample was PBMCs, taken after 12 months of ibrutinib treatment. This clonotype was obtained from a human donor with chronic lymphocytic leukemia. The nucleotides are TGTGCCAGCAGCCCACGGACAGTTCTTAGGGAAAAACTGTTTTTT. It translates to CASSPRTVLREKLFF.